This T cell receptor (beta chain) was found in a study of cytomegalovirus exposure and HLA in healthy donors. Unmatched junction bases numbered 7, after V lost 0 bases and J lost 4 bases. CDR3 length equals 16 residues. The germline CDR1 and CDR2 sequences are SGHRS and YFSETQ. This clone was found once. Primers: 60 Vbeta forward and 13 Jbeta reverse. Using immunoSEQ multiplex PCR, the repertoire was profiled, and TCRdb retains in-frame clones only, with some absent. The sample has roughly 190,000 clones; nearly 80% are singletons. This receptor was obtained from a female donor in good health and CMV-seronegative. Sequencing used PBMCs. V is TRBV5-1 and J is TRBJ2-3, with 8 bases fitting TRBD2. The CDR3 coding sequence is TGCGCCAGCAGCTTGGATGCCGGGAGGGCCCCAGATACGCAGTATTTT. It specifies CASSLDAGRAPDTQYF.